This T cell receptor beta chain emerged from a study of T cells in Graves' hyperthyroidism and ophthalmopathy. Points from the study as a whole: Blood samples included most of the expanded thyroid clonotypes exceeding 0.001.

This CDR3 comprises 17 residues. The V gene end was trimmed by 5 bases and the J gene end by 3 bases; junction bases not matched to a gene: 12. CDR1 and CDR2 from the germline V gene are LNHNV and YYDKDF (reference sequence). This clonotype showed up many times. Its antigen is still unknown. It was RNA transcripts that yielded the amplified TCR beta CDR3 regions. TCR CDR3 regions were first amplified by RT-PCR with HTBI primers. Each CDR3 protein is one row after TCRdb ran MiXCR on the multiplex PCR reads. The sample consists of fewer than 600,000 distinct CDR3 sequences, around 15% of them appearing once. Those with hyperthyroidism were 18 to 65 years old, newly diagnosed, and ill for under 2 months. Clinical symptoms, serum thyroxine, TRAb, thyroid ultrasound and orbital computed tomography established diagnosis.

The V call is TRBV15, the J call TRBJ2-7; TRBD2 matches 11 bases. Material for sequencing was blood. This clonotype was sampled from a woman aged 40-49 years with Graves' hyperthyroidism. CDR3 region: CATSGHFPGTSGYEQYF. CDR3 nucleotides: TGTGCCACCAGCGGACACTTTCCCGGGACTAGCGGCTACGAGCAGTACTTC.